This TCR beta chain was obtained from a study of T cell changes during pregnancy in multiple sclerosis. Method: immunoSEQ multiplex PCR; TCRdb's copy keeps in-frame clones and lacks some. This repertoire shows about 49,000 clones, around 94% found once; its top ten account for less than 6%. CDR3 length: 14 residues. The germline gives CDR1 LNHNV, CDR2 YYDKDF (reference sequence). V gave up 9 bases and J gave up 8 bases, with 19 bases separating them. The chain combines TRBV15 with TRBJ1-4; tentative D call: TRBD1 (5 bases). Sequenced material: CD8+ T cells from peripheral blood mononuclear cells, taken before pregnancy. This TCR derives from a female donor with multiple sclerosis, enrolled in a pregnancy study. CDR3 loop: CATNRGGVEEKLFF. In DNA, the CDR3 is TGTGCCACAAATCGAGGAGGGGTTGAGGAAAAACTGTTTTTT.